Below, 30 T cell receptor beta chains from the same sample are listed, as sequenced in a study of blood T cell repertoires in COVID-19. Clones were read by immunoSEQ multiplex PCR, and TCRdb kept only the in-frame ones, dropping some. The sample records about 130,000 clones, about 70% being singletons. The source material was peripheral blood. These receptors came from a woman between 65 and 79 years old with acute or convalescent COVID-19.

The chain joins TRBV5-1 to TRBJ1-3; no definite D call. Per the germline V gene, CDR1 is SGHRS and CDR2 is YFSETQ. The CDR3 is 14 residues long. The V end lost 0 bases, the J end lost 0 bases, and 4 bases lay between the germline ends. The CDR3 spells CASSLAGSGNTIYF. In nucleotides, the CDR3 is TGCGCCAGCAGCTTGGCGGGCTCTGGAAACACCATATATTTT.

The chain joins TRBV3-1 (or the pseudogene TRBV3-2) to TRBJ2-5, with 8 bases aligning to TRBD2. The CDR3 runs 16 residues. The germline V gene has CDR1 LGHDT and CDR2 YNNKEL (reference sequence). The trim removed 6 bases at V and 5 bases at J, leaving 14 bases unmatched. The CDR3 sequence is CASSQTQRGLRETQYF. CDR3 nucleotides: TGTGCCAGCAGTCAAACCCAGCGGGGGCTGCGCGAGACCCAGTACTTC.

This clone was counted only a few times. The chain couples TRBV5-1 to TRBJ1-5, with 9 bases that match TRBD1. The germline gives CDR1 SGHRS, CDR2 YFSETQ. The V gene end was trimmed by 0 bases and the J gene end by 6 bases; junction bases not matched to a gene: 4. CDR3 length equals 15 residues. As DNA, the CDR3 is TGCGCCAGCAGCTTGGAGACAGGGGGGGCTCAGCCCCAGCATTTT. Amino acids: CASSLETGGAQPQHF. Full variable domain (missing parts from reference TRBV5-1 and TRBJ1-5): KAGVTQTPRYLIKTRGQQVTLSCSPISGHRSVSWYQQTPGQGLQFLFEYFSETQRNKGNFPGRFSGRQFSNSRSEMNVSTLELGDSALYLCASSLETGGAQPQHFGDGTRLSIL.

The chain is built from TRBV19 and TRBJ1-5; D remains ambiguous. V lost 3 bases and J 1 base, leaving 22 bases between the germline ends. The germline gives CDR1 LNHDA, CDR2 SQIVND (reference sequence). The length of the CDR3 is 19 residues. CDR3 region: CASSMDWQLRFLSNQPQHF. The CDR3 coding sequence is TGTGCCAGTAGTATGGACTGGCAGCTGAGATTTCTCAGCAATCAGCCCCAGCATTTT.

This chain joins TRBV6-2 or TRBV6-3 and TRBJ2-7; no reliable D call. Germline CDR1 MNHEY, CDR2 SVGEGT. The CDR3 runs 13 residues. V was cut by 2 bases and J by 2 bases, with 7 bases left in between. In nucleotides, the CDR3 is TGTGCCAGCAGTTACGTCGGAGCCTACGAGCAGTACTTC. Translating gives CASSYVGAYEQYF.

The chain employs TRBV5-4 and TRBJ2-7; D gene unclear. Trimming shortened V by 4 bases and J by 1 base, and 12 bases separated the two germline ends. CDR3 length: 14 amino acids. From germline, CDR1 is SGHNT and CDR2 YYREEE (reference sequence). Here the CDR3 DNA reads TGTGCCAGCAGCACCCTCGCGAGTTCCTACGAGCAGTACTTC. Translated, it gives CASSTLASSYEQYF.

The chain has TRBV7-2 and TRBJ2-2; 9 nucleotides align to TRBD2. Trimming cost V 7 bases and J 3 bases; bases outside gene matches: 3. The CDR3 covers 14 residues. The germline CDR1 and CDR2 sequences are SGHTA and FQGNSA. The DNA of the CDR3 is TGTGCCAGCAAGGGACTAGCACACACCGGGGAGCTGTTTTTT. Residues: CASKGLAHTGELFF. The complete variable domain, with remaining parts taken from reference TRBV7-2 and TRBJ2-2, reads GAGVSQSPSNKVTEKGKDVELRCDPISGHTALYWYRQSLGQGLEFLIYFQGNSAPDKSGLPSDRFSAERTGGSVSTLTIQRTQQEDSAVYLCASKGLAHTGELFFGEGSRLTVL.

V and J are TRBV6-5 and TRBJ1-2; 7 bases line up with TRBD1. The CDR3 sequence is 14 residues long. Losses at the gene ends were 6 bases for V and 3 bases for J; bases not matched to a gene: 7. Germline V gene sequence: CDR1 MNHEY, CDR2 SVGAGI. CDR3 sequence reads: CASSQDRRDYGYTF. CDR3 nucleotide sequence: TGTGCCAGCAGCCAGGACAGGCGGGACTATGGCTACACCTTC.

There are a few counts of this clone. The chain combines TRBV10-2 with TRBJ1-4, with D possibly TRBD1 on 6 matching bases. The CDR3 runs to 14 residues. The V gene's germline CDR1 is WSHSY and CDR2 SAAADI. V lost 6 bases, J lost 4 bases, and 12 bases lay in between. In nucleotides, the CDR3 is TGCGCCAGCAGATCGACAGGAAATAATGAAAAACTGTTTTTT. Translated: CASRSTGNNEKLFF.

This clone was recorded only once. The J gene is TRBJ2-1, the V gene TRBV4-1; 13 bases agree with TRBD2. Losses at the gene ends were 3 bases for V and 1 base for J; bases not matched to a gene: 6. The length of the CDR3 is 18 residues. Germline V lookup: CDR1 MGHRA, CDR2 YSYEKL. CDR3 DNA sequence: TGCGCCAGCAGCCAGGGGACTAGCGGGGTAGGATCCTACAATGAGCAGTTCTTC. This gives the protein CASSQGTSGVGSYNEQFF.

This rearrangement joins TRBV19 to TRBJ2-1; 15 bases map to TRBD2. CDR1 LNHDA and CDR2 SQIVND come from the germline V gene (reference sequence). Trimming removed 5 bases from V and 4 bases from J; junction bases left unmatched: 6. CDR3 size: 17 residues. The CDR3 DNA reads TGTGCCAGTAGTTTAGGACTAGCGGGGGGGGTTTACAATGAGCAGTTCTTC. Its translation: CASSLGLAGGVYNEQFF.

This clone was seen just once. The chain combines TRBV14 with TRBJ2-1, with 9 nucleotides matching TRBD2. The CDR3 spans 17 residues. With 4 bases clipped from V and 6 bases from J, the junction kept 13 bases outside the gene matches. The V gene's germline CDR1 is SGHDN and CDR2 FVKESK. The CDR3 loop reads CASSPGARLAESNEQFF. The DNA for the CDR3 is TGTGCCAGCAGCCCCGGGGCCAGACTAGCGGAGAGCAATGAGCAGTTCTTC.

V is TRBV24-1 and J is TRBJ2-3; tentative D call: TRBD1 (8 bases). Looked up from germline, CDR1 is KGHDR and CDR2 is SFDVKD. This CDR3 has 14 residues. V lost 10 bases to trimming and J lost 2 bases, with 15 bases between them. The CDR3 here is CATQGAGDTDTQYF. CDR3 DNA: TGTGCCACGCAGGGGGCGGGGGACACAGATACGCAGTATTTT.

The rearrangement uses TRBV28 and TRBJ2-3; weak D call: TRBD2 (6 bases). Between the trimmed V and J ends, which lost 6 bases and 2 bases, there was a span of 18 bases. There are 16 residues in the CDR3. Germline V lookup: CDR1 MDHEN, CDR2 SYDVKM. CDR3 in amino acids: CASSHEGLGYTDTQYF. The CDR3 DNA follows: TGTGCCAGCAGCCACGAGGGACTCGGGTACACAGATACGCAGTATTTT.

The rearrangement links TRBV3-1 (or the pseudogene TRBV3-2) to TRBJ2-1; TRBD2 agrees at 10 bases. Trimming at V came to 1 base and at J to 10 bases, leaving 16 bases not matched to a gene. The CDR3 extends over 18 amino acids. CDR1 LGHDT and CDR2 YNNKEL come from the germline V gene (reference sequence). The CDR3 loop is CASSQVSVRTSGRREQFF. For the CDR3, the DNA is TGTGCCAGCAGCCAAGTTTCGGTAAGGACTAGCGGTAGGAGAGAGCAGTTCTTC.

CDR3 DNA: TGTGCCAGCAGTGACAGGGGGCGCGGAGATACGCAGTATTTT. Protein: CASSDRGRGDTQYF. V is TRBV6-4 and J is TRBJ2-3; TRBD1 aligns across 7 bases. The CDR3 sequence is 14 residues long. J was trimmed by 5 bases and V by 2 bases; bases with no gene match: 4. Germline loops: CDR1 MRHNA, CDR2 SNTAGT.

This chain links TRBV27 with TRBJ2-1, with a tentative D call TRBD1 (6 bases). There are 13 residues in the CDR3. Germline CDR1 reads MNHEY; CDR2 reads SMNVEV (reference sequence). Trimming removed 5 bases at V and 12 bases at J, with 17 bases between. The CDR3 loop reads CASSPNTGFSQFF. As DNA, the CDR3 is TGTGCCAGCAGTCCCAACACAGGGTTTTCGCAGTTCTTC.

In its sample, this clone was seen once. The chain carries TRBV7-8 and TRBJ2-3; TRBD2 matches at 12 bases. Germline CDR1 is SGHVS and CDR2 is FQNEAQ. The CDR3 has 17 residues. V gave up 1 base and J gave up 0 bases; unmatched junction bases: 2. The CDR3 here is CASSLGTSGTSTDTQYF. The CDR3 bases are TGTGCCAGCAGCTTAGGGACTAGCGGGACTAGCACAGATACGCAGTATTTT.

This chain uses TRBV5-6 with TRBJ2-7; 12 nucleotides match TRBD2. The CDR3 has 16 amino acids. Germline V gene data show CDR1 as SGHDT and CDR2 as YYEEEE. V was clipped by 4 bases and J by 5 bases; unmatched bases: 10. The CDR3 DNA follows: TGTGCCAGCAGCCCATTACTAGCGGGGGGAGGAAACGAGCAGTACTTC. It is translated as CASSPLLAGGGNEQYF.

The chain links TRBV5-1 to TRBJ2-7; TRBD2 might be the D (6 bases). V lost 4 bases and J 7 bases, leaving 18 bases between the germline ends. Germline V gives CDR1 SGHRS, CDR2 YFSETQ. The CDR3 loop spans 14 amino acids. The CDR3 DNA reads as TGCGCCAGCAGCGGTCAACAGTTGGGGAGGGAGCAGTACTTC. It translates to CASSGQQLGREQYF.

V is TRBV2 and J is TRBJ2-3, with TRBD1 as a possible D gene (7 bases). The CDR3 extends over 15 amino acids. Deletions cut 5 bases from V and 1 base from J, with 13 bases between. The germline V gene has CDR1 SNHLY and CDR2 FYNNEI. In DNA, the CDR3 is TGTGCCAGCAGTAATGCCAGGGGGGGCACAGATACGCAGTATTTT. This translates into CASSNARGGTDTQYF.

This chain connects TRBV28 to TRBJ1-2; weak D call: TRBD1 (5 bases). Trimming removed 3 bases from V and 3 bases from J, with 11 bases in between. This CDR3 is built from 14 residues. Germline V gene sequence: CDR1 MDHEN, CDR2 SYDVKM. The CDR3 region has the DNA TGTGCCAGCAGTTTCGGCGGGACCTACTATGGCTACACCTTC. It specifies CASSFGGTYYGYTF.

The rearrangement links TRBV5-6 to TRBJ1-4; D ambiguous. V gave up 1 base and J gave up 4 bases, with 11 bases separating them. The CDR3 spans 15 residues. Germline CDR1 reads SGHDT; CDR2 reads YYEEEE. The CDR3 sequence: CASSLIAGLNEKLFF. The CDR3 DNA follows: TGTGCCAGCAGCTTGATCGCAGGACTTAATGAAAAACTGTTTTTT.

The rearrangement uses TRBV19 and TRBJ2-3, with 7 positions matching TRBD1. CDR1 is LNHDA, CDR2 SQIVND, per germline (reference sequence). The CDR3 length is 18 residues. V was clipped by 3 bases and J by 0 bases; unmatched bases: 12. CDR3 sequence: CASSMGDSRSPSTDTQYF. The CDR3 DNA sequence: TGTGCCAGTAGTATGGGGGACAGCCGATCCCCTAGCACAGATACGCAGTATTTT.

The chain employs TRBV2 and TRBJ1-1; D is ambiguous. Germline V gene lookup returns CDR1 SNHLY and CDR2 FYNNEI. The CDR3 contains 13 residues. The V end lost 3 bases, the J end lost 2 bases, and 7 bases lay between the germline ends. Written as DNA, the CDR3 is TGTGCCAGCAGTGAGAGGAGAAACACTGAAGCTTTCTTT. Translating it yields CASSERRNTEAFF. The complete variable domain, with remaining parts taken from reference TRBV2 and TRBJ1-1, reads EPEVTQTPSHQVTQMGQEVILRCVPISNHLYFYWYRQILGQKVEFLVSFYNNEISEKSEIFDDQFSVERPDGSNFTLKIRSTKLEDSAMYFCASSERRNTEAFFGQGTRLTVV.

This clone was detected only a few times. V gene TRBV7-7 combines with J gene TRBJ2-5; 8 bases fit TRBD1. CDR3 size: 14 residues. The trim removed 3 bases at V and 4 bases at J, leaving 4 bases unmatched. Germline CDR1 reads SSHAT; CDR2 reads FNYEAQ (reference sequence). The CDR3 DNA is TGTGCCAGCAGCTTGGGGCAGGGGGCAGAGACCCAGTACTTC. Protein sequence: CASSLGQGAETQYF. The full variable domain, completed using reference TRBV7-7 and TRBJ2-5, is GAGVSQSPRYKVTKRGQDVTLRCDPISSHATLYWYQQALGQGPEFLTYFNYEAQPDKSGLPSDRFSAERPEGSISTLTIQRTEQRDSAMYRCASSLGQGAETQYFGPGTRLLVL.

The V call is TRBV6-2 or TRBV6-3, the J call TRBJ1-5; possible D gene TRBD1, 6 bases. The CDR3 is 14 amino acids. Trimming stripped 2 bases from V and 6 bases from J, with 11 bases between. Germline-derived CDR1 and CDR2 are MNHEY and SVGEGT. CDR3 sequence: CASSYVGATQPQHF. The CDR3 bases are TGTGCCAGCAGTTACGTGGGGGCGACTCAGCCCCAGCATTTT.

V and J are TRBV7-2 and TRBJ2-7; weak D call: TRBD1 (5 bases). Germline CDR1 reads SGHTA; CDR2 reads FQGNSA. The CDR3 spans 14 residues. Trimming shortened V by 1 base and J by 0 bases, and 7 bases separated the two germline ends. CDR3 bases: TGTGCCAGCAGCTTAGGGGGCAACTCCTACGAGCAGTACTTC. This codes for CASSLGGNSYEQYF.

The rearrangement uses TRBV27 and TRBJ1-1, with D possibly being TRBD1 (5 bases). Germline CDR1 is MNHEY and CDR2 is SMNVEV (reference sequence). The CDR3 runs 15 residues. Trimming removed 7 bases from V and 4 bases from J, with 19 bases in between. The CDR3 DNA sequence: TGTGCCAGCACGACCTTGGGGGGAAGGGGCACTGAAGCTTTCTTT. Translated: CASTTLGGRGTEAFF.

The genes are TRBV2 and TRBJ2-1, with 8 positions matching TRBD2. The germline V gene has CDR1 SNHLY and CDR2 FYNNEI. Losses at the gene ends were 8 bases for V and 0 bases for J; bases not matched to a gene: 6. This CDR3 region has 15 residues. Here the CDR3 reads CASGDSGISYNEQFF. In nucleotides, the CDR3 is TGTGCCAGCGGGGATAGCGGGATCTCCTACAATGAGCAGTTCTTC.